The TCR beta chain under discussion was sequenced for a study of blood T cells in healthy people across ages. Study results and limitations: Strongly correlated with naive T cell percentage was TCR beta diversity.

The CDR3 has 14 residues. V lost 0 bases to trimming and J lost 8 bases, with 14 bases between them. CDR1 is DFQATT, CDR2 SNEGSKA, per germline (reference sequence). Primed by a sample-barcoded 5' primer and a J-beta primer mix, a second PCR proceeded for about 6 to 11 cycles. TCRdb processed the 5' RACE reads anew with MiXCR; each CDR3 protein has one entry. The table includes fewer than 900,000 distinct CDR3 sequences, around 46% detected once. Turning to this clonotype: Antigen unknown.

The chain joins TRBV20-1 to TRBJ1-5; D is ambiguous. Input material: blood. This TCR came from a woman aged 60-75 years in good health. CDR3 DNA sequence: TGCAGTGCTAGAGATTTGGTAGGGTCGGAGCCCCAGCATTTT. Translating it yields CSARDLVGSEPQHF.